This TCR beta chain was recorded in a study of blood T cells in healthy people across ages. The second PCR ran about 6 to 12 cycles with a sample-barcoded 5' primer and J-beta primers. Carrying 12 random nucleotides, a template-switch adaptor labeled each individual cDNA molecule. TCRdb passed the 5' RACE reads through MiXCR, listing each CDR3 protein once. Of 700,000 to 850,000 distinct CDR3 sequences listed, less than 70% are singletons. In the case of this clonotype: An end of the junction does not agree with germline; a read error may underlie this.

Germline V CDR1 and CDR2: DFQATT, SNEGSKA (reference sequence). The CDR3 sequence is 11 residues long. This TCR was recovered from an elderly man in good health. Sequenced: blood. The rearrangement uses TRBV20-1 and TRBJ2-1; no definite D call. This CDR3 reads CSARKDNKQFF. In nucleotides, the CDR3 is TGCAGTGCGCGAAAAGACAATAAGCAGTTCTTC.